The TCR beta chain described here comes from a study of blood T cell repertoires in COVID-19. V was shortened by 2 bases and J by 5 bases, with 21 bases between the two germline ends. CDR3 size: 17 residues. Germline CDR1 is KGHSH and CDR2 is LQKENI. In the original processing: How many nucleated cells were present was estimated from reference gene primer amplification. The repertoire was sequenced with immunoSEQ multiplex PCR; TCRdb's copy has only in-frame clones and lacks some. V and J calls plus clone size are reproduced from that table; the DNA served to infer D and trimming. The sample yields approximately 150,000 clones, roughly 90% seen once.

The V call is TRBV18, the J call TRBJ1-1, with a weak D call TRBD1 (5 bases). Sample: peripheral blood. This clonotype originated in a human donor in a cohort sampled during active COVID-19. DNA for the CDR3: TGTGCCAGCTCACCAAAAACTGTAGGGCAATCAGGGACTGAAGCTTTCTTT. Translating gives CASSPKTVGQSGTEAFF.